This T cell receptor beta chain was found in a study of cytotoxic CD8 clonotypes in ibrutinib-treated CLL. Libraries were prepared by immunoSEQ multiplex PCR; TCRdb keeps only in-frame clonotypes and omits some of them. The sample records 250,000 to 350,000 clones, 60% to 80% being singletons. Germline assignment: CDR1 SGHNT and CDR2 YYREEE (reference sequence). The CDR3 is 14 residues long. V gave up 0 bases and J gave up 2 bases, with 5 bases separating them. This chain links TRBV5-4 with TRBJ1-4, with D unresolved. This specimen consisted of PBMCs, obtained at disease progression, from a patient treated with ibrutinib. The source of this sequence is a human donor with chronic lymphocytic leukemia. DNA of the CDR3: TGTGCCAGCAGCTTGGGGTGGACTAATGAAAAACTGTTTTTT. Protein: CASSLGWTNEKLFF. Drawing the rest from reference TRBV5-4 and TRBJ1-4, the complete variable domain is ETGVTQSPTHLIKTRGQQVTLRCSSQSGHNTVSWYQQALGQGPQFIFQYYREEENGRGNFPPRFSGLQFPNYSSELNVNALELDDSALYLCASSLGWTNEKLFFGSGTQLSVL.